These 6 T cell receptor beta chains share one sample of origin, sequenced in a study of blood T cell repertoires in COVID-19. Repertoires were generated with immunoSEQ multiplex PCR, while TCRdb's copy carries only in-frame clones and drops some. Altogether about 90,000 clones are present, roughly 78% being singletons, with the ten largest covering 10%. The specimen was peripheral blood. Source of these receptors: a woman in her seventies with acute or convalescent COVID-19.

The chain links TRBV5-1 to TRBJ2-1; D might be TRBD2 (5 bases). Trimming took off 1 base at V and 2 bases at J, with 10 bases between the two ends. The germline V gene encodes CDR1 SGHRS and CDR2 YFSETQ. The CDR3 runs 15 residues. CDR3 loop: CASSLFTRAYNEQFF. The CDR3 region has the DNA TGCGCCAGCAGCTTGTTCACGCGGGCCTACAATGAGCAGTTCTTC.

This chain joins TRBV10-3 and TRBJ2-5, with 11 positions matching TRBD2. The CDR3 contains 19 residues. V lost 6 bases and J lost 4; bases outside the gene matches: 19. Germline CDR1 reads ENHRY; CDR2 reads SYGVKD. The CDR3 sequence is CAIRPPRELAGGRVETQYF. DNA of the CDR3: TGTGCCATCAGACCACCCCGGGAGTTAGCGGGGGGGCGAGTAGAGACCCAGTACTTC.

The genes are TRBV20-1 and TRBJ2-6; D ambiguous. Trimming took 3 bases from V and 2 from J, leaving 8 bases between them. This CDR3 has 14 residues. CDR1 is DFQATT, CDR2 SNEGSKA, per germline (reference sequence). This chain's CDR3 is CSASPRTGANVLTF. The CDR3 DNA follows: TGCAGTGCTAGTCCGCGAACTGGGGCCAACGTCCTGACTTTC.

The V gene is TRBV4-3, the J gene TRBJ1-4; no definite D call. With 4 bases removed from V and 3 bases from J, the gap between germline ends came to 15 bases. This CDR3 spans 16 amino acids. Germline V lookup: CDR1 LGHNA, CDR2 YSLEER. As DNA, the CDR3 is TGCGCCAGCAGCCTAAAGCCGGGGAGGGCTAATGAAAAACTGTTTTTT. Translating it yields CASSLKPGRANEKLFF.

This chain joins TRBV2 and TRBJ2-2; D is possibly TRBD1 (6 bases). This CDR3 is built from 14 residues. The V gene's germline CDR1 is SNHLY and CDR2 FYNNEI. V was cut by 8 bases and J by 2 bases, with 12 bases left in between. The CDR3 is CASGLGGNTGELFF. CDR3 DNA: TGTGCCAGCGGCTTAGGGGGTAACACCGGGGAGCTGTTTTTT.

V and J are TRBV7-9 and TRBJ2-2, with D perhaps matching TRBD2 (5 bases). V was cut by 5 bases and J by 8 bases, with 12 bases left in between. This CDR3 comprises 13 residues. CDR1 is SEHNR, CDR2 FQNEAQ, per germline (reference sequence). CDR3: CASSPGSLGELFF. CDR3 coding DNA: TGTGCCAGCAGCCCGGGGTCTCTTGGGGAGCTGTTTTTT.